This is a list of T cell receptor beta chains from one sample in a study of shared clonotypes between healthy human individuals. Libraries were prepared by immunoSEQ multiplex PCR; TCRdb keeps only in-frame clonotypes and omits some of them. The table lists more than 2 million clones, 85% to 95% of them singletons. The source material was naive CD4+ T cells sorted from blood. All receptors come from a man between 18 and 29 years old in good health. The CDR3 runs from the conserved cysteine through the conserved F or W.

v_gene: TRBV9
j_gene: TRBJ2-1
CDR3aa: CASNLAGGLINEQFF

v_gene: TRBV6-1
j_gene: TRBJ1-4
CDR3aa: CASTWTGIKEKLFF

v_gene: TRBV4-3
j_gene: TRBJ1-4
CDR3aa: CASSQGVGNEKLFF

v_gene: TRBV7-9
j_gene: TRBJ1-6
CDR3aa: CASSLLKDGSPLHF

v_gene: TRBV4-3
j_gene: TRBJ1-5
CDR3aa: CASSQESTGALPQHF

v_gene: TRBV5-1
j_gene: TRBJ2-3
CDR3aa: CASSFGLALSTDTQYF

v_gene: TRBV5-1
j_gene: TRBJ1-1
CDR3aa: CASSFRTNTEAFF

v_gene: TRBV28
j_gene: TRBJ2-7
CDR3aa: CASSPRDRPRYEQYF

v_gene: TRBV19
j_gene: TRBJ1-2
CDR3aa: CASSNSGTGWEGYTF

v_gene: TRBV7-2
j_gene: TRBJ2-7
CDR3aa: CASSPQGALAEQYF

v_gene: TRBV2
j_gene: TRBJ1-1
CDR3aa: CASRLDRPLNTEAFF

v_gene: TRBV18
j_gene: TRBJ1-3
CDR3aa: CASSPMTASGNTIYF

v_gene: TRBV6-5
j_gene: TRBJ1-1
CDR3aa: CASSISFMNTEAFF

v_gene: TRBV28
j_gene: TRBJ2-2
CDR3aa: CASSLTSPGELFF

v_gene: TRBV7-3
j_gene: TRBJ2-5
CDR3aa: CASSRNRGETQYF

v_gene: TRBV7-9
j_gene: TRBJ2-7
CDR3aa: CASSFNRLAGVEEQYF

v_gene: TRBV28
j_gene: TRBJ2-3
CDR3aa: CASSFAGQRDTQYF

v_gene: TRBV7-9
j_gene: TRBJ1-6
CDR3aa: CASSLLGIPPLHF

v_gene: TRBV18
j_gene: TRBJ1-6
CDR3aa: CASSPMGVGNSPLHF

v_gene: TRBV6-5
j_gene: TRBJ2-7
CDR3aa: CASSYSLFGRSYEQYF

v_gene: TRBV6-5
j_gene: TRBJ2-7
CDR3aa: CASSTLTTGAEQYF

v_gene: TRBV20-1
j_gene: TRBJ2-1
CDR3aa: CSADGRNEQFF

v_gene: TRBV12-5
j_gene: TRBJ1-1
CDR3aa: CASGTRDTEAFF

v_gene: TRBV19
j_gene: TRBJ2-7
CDR3aa: CASIPESSYEQYF

v_gene: TRBV30
j_gene: TRBJ1-6
CDR3aa: CAWTVGYNSPLHF

v_gene: TRBV7-6
j_gene: TRBJ2-3
CDR3aa: CASSFGDTQYF

v_gene: TRBV20-1
j_gene: TRBJ2-1
CDR3aa: CSARPVDEQFF

v_gene: TRBV5-5
j_gene: TRBJ1-2
CDR3aa: CASSLTRAYGYTF

v_gene: TRBV28
j_gene: TRBJ1-6
CDR3aa: CASSDGTRVYNSPLHF

v_gene: TRBV7-2
j_gene: TRBJ1-1
CDR3aa: CASSWLKGANTEAFF

v_gene: TRBV6-5
j_gene: TRBJ1-6
CDR3aa: CATRRDTGAGSPLHF

v_gene: TRBV6-6
j_gene: TRBJ2-3
CDR3aa: CASSLTSFPDTQYF

v_gene: TRBV5-6
j_gene: TRBJ1-2
CDR3aa: CASSRLQGNYGYTF

v_gene: TRBV10-3
j_gene: TRBJ1-1
CDR3aa: CAISDPGQPTEAFF

v_gene: TRBV25-1
j_gene: TRBJ2-2
CDR3aa: CASSDRRGLNTGELFF

v_gene: TRBV2
j_gene: TRBJ2-7
CDR3aa: CASSSTTSGVTYEQYF

v_gene: TRBV7-2
j_gene: TRBJ2-7
CDR3aa: CASGTGTSGRIRGYEQYF

v_gene: TRBV18
j_gene: TRBJ1-4
CDR3aa: CASSPRVTQGNEKLFF

v_gene: TRBV30
j_gene: TRBJ2-5
CDR3aa: CAWREGVGRTQYF